This TCR beta chain derives from a study of post-analysis software for immune sequencing data. Sequencing libraries made from TCR beta cDNA carried unique molecular identifiers. Input of roughly 0.85 to 11 million T cells yielded roughly 0.5 million cDNA molecules. TCRdb fed the PCR reads into MiXCR, producing one record per CDR3 protein. The table lists 600,000 to 700,000 distinct CDR3 sequences, 59% of them singletons. Broader study findings: In patients, about 5 TRBV segments were more frequent than in controls, with TRBV5-6, TRBV5-1 and TRBV20-1 among them. Same-batch samples co-clustered strongly by F measure.

The germline gives CDR1 MGHRA, CDR2 YSYEKL. Between the trimmed V and J ends, which lost 0 bases and 3 bases, there was a span of 15 bases. The CDR3 loop spans 16 amino acids. On this clonotype itself: Its antigen is currently unknown.

The V gene is TRBV4-1, the J gene TRBJ2-7; either TRBD1 or TRBD2 may fit D (5 bases each). The sample consisted of blood. The receptor was derived from a girl aged 2 to 9 with multiple sclerosis. DNA for the CDR3: TGCGCCAGCAGCCAAGAACCGGGACGGCCGTTCTACGAGCAGTACTTC. Translation: CASSQEPGRPFYEQYF.